This is a list of T cell receptor beta chains from one sample in a study of neurological immune-mediated disorders. Each CDR3 protein is one row after TCRdb ran MiXCR on the 5' RACE reads. The table shows tens of thousands of distinct CDR3 sequences, with 17% occurring only once. The sequencing input was PBMCs. These receptors came from a woman aged 40-49 years in good health. Each CDR3 is given with its conserved first and last residue. The D gene is left open where the match is weak. Clone sizes are given selectively: once, few, many, or a class where the clone is expanded.

cdr3_nt cdr3_aa j_call clone_size v_call d_call
TGTGCCAGCAGCCTTTCTTCAGCGATAAATTCACCCCTCCACTTT CASSLSSAINSPLHF TRBJ1-6 many TRBV16 NA
TGTGCCTTGGGCCGGGGGACAGGGTATGAAAAACTGTTTTTT CALGRGTGYEKLFF TRBJ1-4 NA TRBV30 TRBD1
TGCGCCAGCAACTTGCTGTCGACAGGGAACACTGAAGCTTTCTTT CASNLLSTGNTEAFF TRBJ1-1 many TRBV5-1 NA
TGTGCCACCGGTAGGGGAAGGGACACTGAAGCTTTCTTT CATGRGRDTEAFF TRBJ1-1 many TRBV10-3 NA
TGTGCCAGCAGCCCCGAGGGGACAGGGAACTATGGCTACACCTTC CASSPEGTGNYGYTF TRBJ1-2 few TRBV7-2 TRBD1
TGTGCCATCAGTGAGCATATGACAGTCTCTAACTATGGCTACACCTTC CAISEHMTVSNYGYTF TRBJ1-2 many TRBV10-3 NA
TGTGCCAGCAGCTTAGCCCCGGGTCCTGTCGGGGACACTGAAGCTTTCTTT CASSLAPGPVGDTEAFF TRBJ1-1 many TRBV7-9 NA
TGCAGCGCCAAGGGGACACCGGGGCGGAGCACAGATACGCAGTATTTT CSAKGTPGRSTDTQYF TRBJ2-3 NA TRBV29-1 NA
TGCAGTTACCCACGGGACAAACAAGAGACCCAGTACTTC CSYPRDKQETQYF TRBJ2-5 NA TRBV20-1 NA
TGTGCCAGCAGCTTAACAGGGGGACCTAACTATGGCTACACCTTC CASSLTGGPNYGYTF TRBJ1-2 many TRBV7-3 NA
TGTGCCAGCAGCCTACGACGGGAGAACACTGAAGCTTTCTTT CASSLRRENTEAFF TRBJ1-1 many TRBV6-5 NA
TGCGCCAGCAGCTCAACTTCTACCGGGACAGGGGGGGATGGCTACACCTTC CASSSTSTGTGGDGYTF TRBJ1-2 many TRBV5-1 TRBD1
TGCGCCAGCAGCTTCACGACAGGGGGTGCGGGAAATGAGCAGTTCTTC CASSFTTGGAGNEQFF TRBJ2-1 many TRBV5-1 TRBD1
TGTGCCAGCAGCCCAATACAGGTCGGCGAGCAGTACTTC CASSPIQVGEQYF TRBJ2-7 many TRBV7-2 NA
TGTGCCAGCAGCGTAGGAGGGCTAGCGGGGGTACCAAGAGAGACCCAGTACTTC CASSVGGLAGVPRETQYF TRBJ2-5 many TRBV9 TRBD2
TGCAGTGCCGGGGGGCCTAGCGGGGGGGCCGCAGATACGCAGTATTTT CSAGGPSGGAADTQYF TRBJ2-3 many TRBV20-1 TRBD2
TGTGCCAGCAGCGCCTCCCACGAGCAGTACTTC CASSASHEQYF TRBJ2-7 many TRBV7-2 NA
TGTGCCAGCAGCACCCAGGGGAGCACAGATACGCAGTATTTT CASSTQGSTDTQYF TRBJ2-3 NA TRBV5-6 NA
TGTGCCAGCAGCCCCGGGACTAGCGGGTGGGAGACCCAGTACTTC CASSPGTSGWETQYF TRBJ2-5 NA TRBV4-2 TRBD2
TGTGCCAGCAGCTCACCAACTCACTCTGGAAACACCATATATTTT CASSSPTHSGNTIYF TRBJ1-3 NA TRBV7-2 NA
TGTGCCAGCAGTAAAATGAACACTGAAGCTTTCTTT CASSKMNTEAFF TRBJ1-1 NA TRBV2 NA
TGCGCCAGCAGCCCACTCAGGAGAGGGGGCAATGAGCAGTTCTTC CASSPLRRGGNEQFF TRBJ2-1 NA TRBV5-1 NA
TGCGCCAGCAGCCCGGGTCCTGCGACGGCCCTAAATCAGCCCCAGCATTTT CASSPGPATALNQPQHF TRBJ1-5 many TRBV4-1 NA
TGTGCCAGCAGCTTAGAAGGCTCGGGGAACACTGAAGCTTTCTTT CASSLEGSGNTEAFF TRBJ1-1 many TRBV7-3 NA
TGTGCCAGCAATTTTGACAGTTCTAACTATGGCTACACCTTC CASNFDSSNYGYTF TRBJ1-2 many TRBV2 NA
TGCGCCAGCAGCTGGGCTAGCGGGGGCCCAGCTACGCAGTATTTT CASSWASGGPATQYF TRBJ2-3 many TRBV5-1 TRBD2
TGTGCCAGCAGCTCACGAGCGGGGGGGGGCAATGAGCAGTTCTTC CASSSRAGGGNEQFF TRBJ2-1 many TRBV7-6 TRBD2
TGTGCCAGCAGTGAACAGGGGAATCAGCCCCAGCATTTT CASSEQGNQPQHF TRBJ1-5 few TRBV25-1 NA
TGTGCCAGCAGGGGACCTATGTACGAGCAGTACTTC CASRGPMYEQYF TRBJ2-7 many TRBV2 NA
TGTGCCATCAGTGAACCCGGGGAGCTGTTTTTT CAISEPGELFF TRBJ2-2 many TRBV10-3 NA
TGCAGTCATTCCAGGGGATACACAGATACGCAGTATTTT CSHSRGYTDTQYF TRBJ2-3 many TRBV20-1 NA
TGTGCCAGCAATCTGGACGGCTCGAACACTGAAGCTTTCTTT CASNLDGSNTEAFF TRBJ1-1 many TRBV12-3/TRBV12-4 NA
TGCAGCGTTGATGAGGGTAACTATGGCTACACCTTC CSVDEGNYGYTF TRBJ1-2 many TRBV29-1 NA
TGTGCCAGCAGTAAAGAACGACTAGCGGGGACAGATACGCAGTATTTT CASSKERLAGTDTQYF TRBJ2-3 NA TRBV6-1 TRBD2
TGTGCCAGCAGTACACTTGGGGGGGAGGAGACCCAGTACTTC CASSTLGGEETQYF TRBJ2-5 NA TRBV27 TRBD2
TGCAGTGCTAGGCCCCGATACGGGGGGCGCCTCTACAATGAGCAGTTCTTC CSARPRYGGRLYNEQFF TRBJ2-1 many TRBV20-1 NA
TGTGCCAGCAGACCTGCAGGGACCACCCAAGAGACCCAGTACTTC CASRPAGTTQETQYF TRBJ2-5 many TRBV11-2 NA
TGCGCCAGCAGTAGCCTAAAGGTCTCGACGCAGTATTTT CASSSLKVSTQYF TRBJ2-3 many TRBV10-2 NA
TGCAGTGCTAACCCGCCAGCTAGCGGGGTACAAGAGACCCAGTACTTC CSANPPASGVQETQYF TRBJ2-5 NA TRBV20-1 TRBD2
TGTGCCAGCAGTTTGCTAACAGGGGGAAGTGGCTACACCTTC CASSLLTGGSGYTF TRBJ1-2 NA TRBV28 TRBD1
TGTGCCAGCAGCTTAGCGCGGGGGGTCGGCACTGAAGCTTTCTTT CASSLARGVGTEAFF TRBJ1-1 many TRBV7-2 NA
TGCGCCACCCAGGGACTAGAGTCCTTC CATQGLESF TRBJ2-4 many TRBV4-3 TRBD2
TGTGCCAGTAGCCCCGTGGGGGGGCGCGGGAACGAGCAGTACTTC CASSPVGGRGNEQYF TRBJ2-7 NA TRBV19 NA
TGTGCCAGCAGCCAAGGGGTGGGGAACAGTGCAAGTCCCCAGCATTTT CASSQGVGNSASPQHF TRBJ1-5 NA TRBV3-1 NA
TGTGCCAGCAGAAAAGGAGGGGGCACAAATCAAGAGACCCAGTACTTC CASRKGGGTNQETQYF TRBJ2-5 NA TRBV6-6 NA
TGTGCCAGCAGTCGGACTAGCGGGGGGATGGAGACCCAGTACTTC CASSRTSGGMETQYF TRBJ2-5 many TRBV6-2/TRBV6-3 TRBD2
TGCGCCAGCAGTATACAGGGGCGAGAGATCCAGTACTTC CASSIQGREIQYF TRBJ2-5 NA TRBV5-1 TRBD1
TGTGCCAGCAGCCTCCAGCGGGGGAGGAACACCGGGGAGCTGTTTTTT CASSLQRGRNTGELFF TRBJ2-2 few TRBV7-3 TRBD2
TGCGCCAGCAGCCAAGACCACCGGATCGCTTACGAGCAGTACTTC CASSQDHRIAYEQYF TRBJ2-7 many TRBV4-3 NA
TGTGCCAGCAGTTACACACGGACGGGTGGCTACACCTTC CASSYTRTGGYTF TRBJ1-2 many TRBV27 NA
TGTGCCAGCAGTGAAAACTTGAGTGAGCAGTTCTTC CASSENLSEQFF TRBJ2-1 many TRBV2 NA
TGTGCCAGCCTCGGGTCCGGGGAGCTGTTTTTT CASLGSGELFF TRBJ2-2 NA TRBV12-3/TRBV12-4 NA
TGTGCCAGCAGCGAAACAGGTTTCCCGCACACCGGGGAGCTGTTTTTT CASSETGFPHTGELFF TRBJ2-2 few TRBV5-5 NA
TGCAGTGCTAGACACCCCGGGGGGGCCCAAGAGACCCAGTACTTC CSARHPGGAQETQYF TRBJ2-5 NA TRBV20-1 TRBD2
TGCGCCAGCAGCCGGGGACTAGCGGGGGACCTTTCCTACGAGCAGTACTTC CASSRGLAGDLSYEQYF TRBJ2-7 many TRBV5-1 TRBD2
TGTGCCAGCAGCGTCTGGGACAGGAGTTATGGCTTCACCTTC CASSVWDRSYGFTF TRBJ1-2 NA TRBV9 TRBD1
TGTGCCTGGAGGGAAGCGGTACAAGAGACCCAGTACTTC CAWREAVQETQYF TRBJ2-5 many TRBV30 NA
TGCAGCGTTGGTCGACGCGGGGCCAACGTCCTGACTTTC CSVGRRGANVLTF TRBJ2-6 many TRBV29-1 NA